Listed here are 3 T cell receptor beta chains from one sample, sequenced in a study of T cell repertoires in cytomegalovirus infection. These receptors have no identified antigens. TCRdb ran MiXCR on the reads and lists one entry per CDR3 protein. Of approximately 1,000,000 distinct CDR3 sequences in the sample, around 32% were seen once. The specimen comprised cultured CD8+ T cells from PBMCs, sampled from culture after CMV antigen stimulation. The receptor set was obtained from a human donor in good health (CMV status not recorded). Some clones in this sample may be carry-over from other donors' samples.

The V gene is TRBV4-3, the J gene TRBJ2-1, with a possible D match to TRBD1 (6 bases). V dropped 4 bases and J dropped 7 bases, with 17 bases sitting between them. The CDR3 totals 15 residues. Germline assignment: CDR1 LGHNA and CDR2 YSLEER. CDR3 region: CASSPVVGARNEQFF. CDR3 sequence (DNA): TGCGCCAGCAGCCCAGTTGTGGGGGCCCGGAATGAGCAGTTCTTC.

The chain is built from TRBV9 and TRBJ2-1, with D hard to call. CDR3 size: 11 residues. The germline V gene encodes CDR1 SGDLS and CDR2 YYNGEE. Trimming removed 4 bases from V and 9 bases from J, with 8 bases in between. The CDR3 DNA reads TGTGCCAGCAGCAACTCCCGTGAGCAGTTCTTC. Its protein is CASSNSREQFF.

Comments on this clonotype: A much larger clone sits a single nucleotide away, making a read error possible. This sequence joins TRBV7-2 and TRBJ2-7; D perhaps matches TRBD1 (5 bases). V shed 6 bases and J shed 1 base, with 16 bases lying between them. Germline-derived CDR1 and CDR2 are SGHTA and FQGNSA. The CDR3 is 15 amino acids. The CDR3 sequence: CASSLDIQPSYEQYF. The CDR3, as DNA: TGTGCCAGCAGTTTGGACATTCAGCCTTCCTACGAGCAGTACTTC.